Below are 7 T cell receptor beta chains sequenced from a single sample in a study of graft-versus-host responses after intestinal transplantation. Plated together were roughly 200,000 CFSE-labeled responder cells and roughly 200,000 irradiated, violet-dye-labeled stimulator cells. Sequencing was performed with immunoSEQ multiplex PCR; in TCRdb, only in-frame clones are kept and a portion is missing. The repertoire includes approximately 13,000 clones, 30% of them detected once, and approximately 2.4% sits in the top ten. The sequencing used alloreactive CD8+ T cells from a mixed lymphocyte reaction culture, collected before intestinal transplant. Specified subset: CFSE-low proliferating T cells sorted from roughly six-day pre-transplant mixed lymphocyte reaction (GvH or HvG direction). The receptors come from a human patient who received an intestinal transplant.

By share, this clone ranks as medium-sized. This chain joins TRBV5-4 and TRBJ2-5, with TRBD1 matching 7 bases. CDR1 and CDR2 (germline): SGHNT, YYREEE (reference sequence). V shed 4 bases, J shed 5 bases, and the junction held 8 bases outside the gene matches. The CDR3 runs to 14 residues. CDR3: CASSQTGVGETQYF. CDR3 coding DNA: TGTGCCAGCAGCCAAACAGGGGTGGGGGAGACCCAGTACTTC.

The CDR3: CASSVGGGGLQETQYF. In DNA, the CDR3 is TGTGCCAGCAGCGTAGGAGGGGGGGGGCTCCAAGAGACCCAGTACTTC. The chain carries TRBV9 and TRBJ2-5; D perhaps matches TRBD2 (7 bases). Trimming cost V 0 bases and J 1 base, with 13 bases left between them. Per the germline V gene, CDR1 is SGDLS and CDR2 is YYNGEE. The CDR3 totals 16 residues.

V and J are TRBV4-1 and TRBJ1-2; D remains unclear. Deletions cut 0 bases from V and 2 bases from J, with 1 base between. Germline V gives CDR1 MGHRA, CDR2 YSYEKL. The CDR3 is 12 amino acids. CDR3 DNA sequence: TGCGCCAGCAGCCAAGACAACTATGGCTACACCTTC. Protein product: CASSQDNYGYTF.

The chain employs TRBV6-6 and TRBJ1-1; 7 nucleotides agree with TRBD1. Germline CDR1 and CDR2: MNHNY and SVGAGI (reference sequence). The CDR3 covers 16 residues. The junction had 11 bases not matched to a gene; V was cut back by 5 bases and J by 2 bases. The CDR3 bases are TGTGCCAGCAGTACAACCCTTACAGGGGTCAACACTGAAGCTTTCTTT. This encodes CASSTTLTGVNTEAFF.

This clone was seen a few times. The rearrangement links TRBV4-1 to TRBJ2-3, with D hard to call. The V end was cut by 1 base, the J end by 0 bases, with 14 bases between. This CDR3 contains 17 residues. From germline, CDR1 is MGHRA and CDR2 YSYEKL. The CDR3 loop reads CASSQGPLGLSTDTQYF. CDR3 sequence (DNA): TGCGCCAGCAGCCAAGGCCCGCTAGGCCTTAGCACAGATACGCAGTATTTT.

V is TRBV25-1 and J is TRBJ2-1; D possibly corresponds to TRBD1 (5 bases). CDR1 and CDR2 (germline): MGHDK, SYGVNS. Trimming shortened V by 3 bases and J by 3 bases, and 15 bases separated the two germline ends. The CDR3 contains 16 residues. CDR3 in amino acids: CASSEFRAVGYNEQFF. CDR3 in DNA: TGTGCCAGCAGTGAGTTCAGGGCCGTGGGCTACAATGAGCAGTTCTTC.

This clone has more than one count but fewer than ten. V is TRBV6-5 and J is TRBJ2-3; D gene unclear. Germline V lookup: CDR1 MNHEY, CDR2 SVGAGI. This CDR3 is built from 13 residues. V was cut by 4 bases and J by 8 bases, with 13 bases left in between. The CDR3 region has the DNA TGTGCCAGCAGTTCCCTACTACGACCTACGCAGTATTTT. This encodes CASSSLLRPTQYF.